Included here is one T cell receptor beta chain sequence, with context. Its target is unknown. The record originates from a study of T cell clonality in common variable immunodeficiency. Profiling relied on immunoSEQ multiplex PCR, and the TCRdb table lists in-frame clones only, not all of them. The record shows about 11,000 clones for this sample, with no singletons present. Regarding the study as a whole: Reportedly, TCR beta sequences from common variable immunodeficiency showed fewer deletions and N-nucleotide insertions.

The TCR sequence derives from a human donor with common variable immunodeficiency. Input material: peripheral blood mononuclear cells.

The DNA read from the CDR3 is TGTGCCTGGGCGGGAGCCGACAATGAG. Protein: CAWAGADNE. The full CDR3 is CAWAGADNEQFF. V usage is TRBV30 and J usage is TRBJ2-1; 7 bases are shared with TRBD2. Read data end 3 residues before the CDR3 end; the end is taken from the germline J gene. The germline gives CDR1 GTSNPN, CDR2 SVGIG (reference sequence). This CDR3 contains 12 residues. V gave up 5 bases and J gave up 5 bases; unmatched junction bases: 3. The full variable domain, with the rest looked up from reference TRBV30 and TRBJ2-1, is SQTIHQWPATLVQPVGSPLSLECTVEGTSNPNLYWYRQAAGRGLQLLFYSVGIGQISSEVPQNLSASRPQDRQFILSSKKLLLSDSGFYLCAWAGADNEQFFGPGTRLTVL.